This TCR beta chain came from a study of cytomegalovirus exposure and HLA in healthy donors. About the research overall: Samples from HLA-typed donors yielded 85 million to 95 million unique TCRs in an early data release. Study-wide findings and caveats: In a later analysis, TCR association rates varied by HLA locus: DRB1 most, HLA-C fewest.

CDR1 is MGHRA and CDR2 is YSYEKL in the germline V gene. Trimming stripped 1 base from V and 4 bases from J, with 9 bases between. The CDR3 has 14 amino acids. Turning to this clone: No antigen is known for it.

Primers: 60 Vbeta forward and 13 Jbeta reverse. In the study's own analysis: Among the unique TCR beta chains that a later analysis counted, around 82 million in all, 10 million to 14 million were shared. Produced via immunoSEQ multiplex PCR; TCRdb's table is partial and in-frame only. V, J and clone size were drawn from that table, and D and trimming were deduced from the DNA. The repertoire includes around 120,000 clones, 80% to 85% of them detected once, and approximately 1% sits in the top ten. The chain links TRBV4-1 to TRBJ2-3; a weak D match, TRBD2 (7 bases). The receptor's source is a human donor in good health. Sample: PBMCs. In DNA, the CDR3 is TGCGCCAGCAGCCAAGCGGGGGGCGCAGATACGCAGTATTTT. Protein product: CASSQAGGADTQYF.